These 3 T cell receptor beta chains were sequenced from one sample in a study of cytomegalovirus exposure and HLA in healthy donors. Amplification used 60 Vbeta primers and 13 Jbeta primers. Produced via immunoSEQ multiplex PCR; TCRdb's table is partial and in-frame only. The table shows about 83,000 clones, with 81% occurring only once. Input material: PBMCs. The receptors were sampled from a young woman in good health and CMV-seronegative.

Only a few counts were recorded for this clone. The rearrangement uses TRBV6-5 and TRBJ2-1; D gene ambiguous. Germline CDR1 is MNHEY and CDR2 is SVGAGI. With 6 bases removed from V and 1 base from J, the gap between germline ends came to 7 bases. CDR3 size: 13 residues. The CDR3 nucleotides are TGTGCCAGCAGACAGTTATCCTACAATGAGCAGTTCTTC. It is translated as CASRQLSYNEQFF.

This chain joins TRBV29-1 and TRBJ1-2; 8 bases fit TRBD1. V gave up 4 bases and J gave up 2 bases; unmatched junction bases: 6. Germline V gives CDR1 SQVTM, CDR2 ANQGSEA. This CDR3 region has 14 residues. CDR3 amino acids: CSVAQGAGNYGYTF. CDR3 nucleotide sequence: TGCAGCGTTGCCCAGGGGGCCGGGAACTATGGCTACACCTTC.

The rearrangement links TRBV5-3 to TRBJ1-4; the D is unclear. TRBV5-3 is placed among ORFs of uncertain function. V was clipped by 3 bases and J by 5 bases, with 14 bases between them. The CDR3 has 15 residues. The DNA of the CDR3 is TGTGCCAGAAGCTCGATCAGGAGAGGGAATGAAAAACTGTTTTTT. Protein: CARSSIRRGNEKLFF.